This entry is about one T cell receptor beta chain. The antigen this receptor binds is unknown. Base qualities were left out, and no much larger clone turns up one base away. Whole blood was collected in K2EDTA tubes by collaborating institutions according to the institutions' own protocols. For TCRbeta analysis, collaborators shipped samples as frozen whole blood, isolated PBMCs, or DNA extracted from either of those sample types. This sample is part of a study of blood T cell repertoires in COVID-19 (dated by TCRdb to 2018 to 2021). With regard to the full study: Samples from collaborators originated in the United States, Italy and Spain and spanned both the acute and convalescent phases of COVID-19. The prospective study material was composed of cDNA or gDNA derived from T cells, B-cell-depleted T cells, or PBMCs. The dataset comprised deeply sampled blood TCRbeta repertoires from subjects exposed to, actively infected with, or recovered from COVID-19. The repertoires were made available in a free public database intended to serve as a resource for research on the immune response to SARS-CoV-2. Samples were obtained from the ongoing ImmuneRACE study (first 160 participants) and from some 1,300 subjects provided by 6 global collaborators. A de-identified subject ID, COVID-19 status, age in years and sex were almost always included in the sample metadata. HLA class I and class II types, where available, came from metadata supplied by the sample provider rather than from assay-based typing. Overall study results and their limits: Clinical and demographic metadata were provided uncurated, with the amount varying by source and participant.

The immunoSEQ Assay, a bias-controlled multiplex PCR, was used to amplify TCRbeta CDR3 regions from genomic DNA. On the authors' methods: The number of nucleated cells in each sample was estimated from the amplification of reference gene primers within the assay. Sequence reads were collapsed and filtered to measure the absolute abundance of every unique TCRbeta CDR3 rearrangement. Productive Simpson clonality was computed per sample as the square root of Simpson's diversity index over productive rearrangements. Here the immuneACCESS table is served through TCRdb, limited to in-frame sequences with V and J called. Missing clones are a known gap in these copies; in checked studies unresolved V genes cover under half, and the rest lacks a known reason. The V and J calls and clone size come from that table; D and trimming were worked out from the DNA. This sample has fewer than 130,000 clones in its table, and about 80% of those were observed once. 3.8% of the sample goes to the ten largest clones.

This TCR was recovered from a woman at least 80 years old with acute or convalescent COVID-19. The sequencing sample was made of peripheral blood.

CDR3 sequence: CASSLQGGRETQYF. The DNA sequence is as follows: TGTGCCAGCAGTTTACAGGGGGGAAGGGAGACCCAGTACTTC. The chain links TRBV6-5 with TRBJ2-5, and 8 junction bases match TRBD1. V is cut back by 4 bases and J by 5 bases, with 6 bases in the junction unmatched. The germline V gene gives CDR1 as MNHEY and CDR2 as SVGAGI. From the cysteine up to the phenylalanine, the CDR3 has a length of 14 residues. The read is trimmed to its CDR3 DNA, 42 bases read in frame from base 1.